A selection of T cell receptor beta chains follows, all from one sample in a study of beta chain features in type 1 diabetes. The data were produced by immunoSEQ multiplex PCR, yet TCRdb's version contains in-frame clones alone and is incomplete. The data hold some 700,000 clones, with around an eighth observed a single time. Sample: naive CD4+ T cells from blood. Receptors were obtained from a man aged 18-30 years with type 1 diabetes. Each CDR3 is given with its conserved first and last residue. The D gene is left open where the match is weak. Size tells how often a clone was seen (once, few, many) or the class of an expanded clone, and some rows leave it out.

TRBJ2-7 | TRBV5-4 | . | . | TGTGCCAGCAGCTTGGATGGAGTGTACGAGCAGTACTTC | CASSLDGVYEQYF
TRBJ2-7 | TRBV28 | . | few | TGTGCCAGCATCCCTCCCGTGGGGCAGGGTAGACCCACCTTC | CASIPPVGQGRPTF
TRBJ1-1 | TRBV18 | TRBD1 | . | TGTGCCAGCTCACCGCGGACAGGGGAGATGGCTGAAGCTTTCTTT | CASSPRTGEMAEAFF
TRBJ2-5 | TRBV28 | . | . | TGTGCCAGCAGGGTCTTGGAGACCCAGTACTTC | CASRVLETQYF
TRBJ2-7 | TRBV7-3 | . | . | TGTGCCAGCAGCCCTTCTGCGGACGACGAGCAGTACTTC | CASSPSADDEQYF
TRBJ1-2 | TRBV7-9 | . | . | TGTGCCAGCAGGGGTAACTATGGCTACACCTTC | CASRGNYGYTF
TRBJ2-5 | TRBV19 | TRBD2 | . | TGTGCCAGTAGCCCGGTGGGAGGGGAGACCCAGTACTTC | CASSPVGGETQYF
TRBJ2-7 | TRBV7-9 | . | . | TGTGCCAGCAGCTTAGCTCTCGAGCAGTACTTC | CASSLALEQYF
TRBJ1-3 | TRBV4-1 | TRBD1 | . | TGCGCCAGCAGCCAAGCCGGACAGGGCTCTGGAAACACCATATATTTT | CASSQAGQGSGNTIYF
TRBJ1-5 | TRBV30 | . | few | TGTGCCTGGAGCTCCGACAGTAAAGGACAGCCCCAGCATTTT | CAWSSDSKGQPQHF
TRBJ2-7 | TRBV7-6 | TRBD1 | . | TGTGCCAGCAGCCCTAGGGGACAGGGGGCCTACGAGCAGTACTTC | CASSPRGQGAYEQYF
TRBJ1-6 | TRBV19 | TRBD1 | . | TGTGCCAGTAGTATAGAAGGGACAGGGAAGAATTCACCCCTCCACTTT | CASSIEGTGKNSPLHF
TRBJ1-6 | TRBV10-2 | . | few | TGCGCCAGCAGTGAGTCGATGAGAGGATGGGGGTCACCCCTCCACTTT | CASSESMRGWGSPLHF
TRBJ1-6 | TRBV27 | . | . | TGTGCCAGCAGTGCCCCCTCCTATAATTCACCCCTCCACTTT | CASSAPSYNSPLHF